Below are 30 T cell receptor beta chains sequenced from a single sample in a study of beta chain features in type 1 diabetes. Investigators reverse transcribed all isolated RNA, so they sequenced expressed TCRB transcripts. TCRdb keeps only in-frame clones here, not all; method: immunoSEQ multiplex PCR. The repertoire holds hundreds of thousands of clones, with more than 13% as singletons. Study findings and constraints: Among all four CD4+ subsets, Type 1 diabetes patients had TCRB CDR3s that were moderately but significantly shorter.

These receptors' targets are unknown. Sequencing used naive CD4+ T cells from blood. Every receptor here comes from a man aged 18 to 30 with type 1 diabetes.

The chain carries TRBV29-1 and TRBJ1-2; 7 nucleotides agree with TRBD1. This CDR3 is built from 13 residues. Germline trimming cut 5 bases from V and 0 bases from J; bases unmatched to any gene: 3. CDR1 is SQVTM and CDR2 is ANQGSEA in the germline V gene. The CDR3 protein is CSVMGQPNYGYTF. In nucleotides, the CDR3 is TGCAGCGTTATGGGACAGCCTAACTATGGCTACACCTTC.

The table lists this clone with a few counts. The chain is built from TRBV29-1 and TRBJ2-3, with 9 bases lining up with TRBD2. CDR3 length: 15 amino acids. V shed 6 bases, J shed 0 bases, and the junction held 7 bases outside the gene matches. Germline lookup yields CDR1 SQVTM and CDR2 ANQGSEA. The CDR3 protein is CSVTPTSGSTDTQYF. DNA of the CDR3: TGCAGCGTCACTCCCACTAGCGGGAGCACAGATACGCAGTATTTT.

The V and J genes are TRBV5-6 and TRBJ2-7; D is undetermined. Germline lookup yields CDR1 SGHDT and CDR2 YYEEEE. Deletions cut 4 bases from V and 1 base from J, with 12 bases between. The CDR3 covers 14 residues. The CDR3 sequence: CASSPLGKSYEQYF. The CDR3 DNA is TGTGCCAGCAGCCCACTCGGAAAGTCCTACGAGCAGTACTTC.

The chain links TRBV15 to TRBJ2-3; tentatively, D is TRBD2 (5 bases). CDR3 size: 14 residues. CDR1 LNHNV and CDR2 YYDKDF come from the germline V gene (reference sequence). V dropped 5 bases and J dropped 4 bases, with 13 bases sitting between them. The CDR3 sequence: CATSGLEEPDTQYF. CDR3 nucleotide sequence: TGTGCCACCAGCGGCCTGGAGGAGCCAGATACGCAGTATTTT.

The sample holds a few counts of this clone. V and J are TRBV9 and TRBJ2-3, with a tentative D call TRBD1 (5 bases). The germline CDR1 and CDR2 sequences are SGDLS and YYNGEE. The CDR3 totals 14 residues. Trimming took off 0 bases at V and 4 bases at J, with 9 bases between the two ends. The CDR3 sequence: CASSVAGPADTQYF. CDR3 nucleotide sequence: TGTGCCAGCAGCGTAGCAGGGCCGGCAGATACGCAGTATTTT.

This rearrangement joins TRBV4-1 to TRBJ1-1, with 9 bases matching TRBD1. Germline V lookup: CDR1 MGHRA, CDR2 YSYEKL. The CDR3 is 16 residues long. V shed 4 bases, J shed 5 bases, and the junction held 11 bases outside the gene matches. In DNA, the CDR3 is TGCGCCAGCAGCCCGCCGAACAGGGGGCTTGGAACTGAAGCTTTCTTT. This sequence encodes CASSPPNRGLGTEAFF.

This clone was seen more than once but under ten times. The rearrangement uses TRBV7-9 and TRBJ2-5; D gene unclear. Germline values: CDR1 SEHNR, CDR2 FQNEAQ (reference sequence). V was pared by 8 bases and J by 5 bases, with 6 bases between. The CDR3 sequence is 10 residues long. The CDR3 spells CASGLETQYF. The CDR3 DNA reads as TGTGCCAGCGGATTGGAGACCCAGTACTTC.

This chain connects TRBV6-5 to TRBJ1-1, with a possible D match to TRBD1 (6 bases). From germline, CDR1 is MNHEY and CDR2 SVGAGI. The ends were cut back, 0 bases at V and 0 bases at J, with 8 bases in the middle. This CDR3 has 15 residues. The CDR3 nucleotides are TGTGCCAGCAGTTACTCCGGACAGATGAACACTGAAGCTTTCTTT. Residues: CASSYSGQMNTEAFF.

The genes are TRBV2 and TRBJ1-6, with 7 bases matching TRBD1. The CDR3 runs 14 residues. Losses at the gene ends were 5 bases for V and 8 bases for J; bases not matched to a gene: 6. Germline V gives CDR1 SNHLY, CDR2 FYNNEI. The CDR3 region has the DNA TGTGCCAGCAGTTCAGACAGGGTAGATTCACCCCTCCACTTT. This codes for CASSSDRVDSPLHF.

The table lists this clone with a few counts. This sequence joins TRBV5-4 and TRBJ2-2; no definite D call. Trimming pared 0 bases from V and 1 base from J, leaving 4 bases between. This CDR3 contains 14 residues. CDR1 and CDR2 from the germline V gene are SGHNT and YYREEE (reference sequence). The CDR3: CASSLAWNTGELFF. The DNA for the CDR3 is TGTGCCAGCAGCTTGGCCTGGAACACCGGGGAGCTGTTTTTT.

J is TRBJ1-1 and V is TRBV7-3; 8 bases agree with TRBD1. Trimming took 5 bases from V and 2 from J; bases not matched to a gene: 7. Germline V gene lookup returns CDR1 SGHTA and CDR2 FQGTGA. The CDR3 is 15 amino acids. The CDR3 is CASSRTGTLNTEAFF. In DNA form, the CDR3 reads TGTGCCAGCAGCCGGACAGGGACTCTAAACACTGAAGCTTTCTTT.

This clone has a handful of counts. This CDR3 reads CASTTDWGNIQYF. CDR3 bases: TGTGCCAGCACTACCGACTGGGGAAACATTCAGTACTTC. The rearrangement uses TRBV5-6 and TRBJ2-4; D unclear. The CDR3 loop spans 13 amino acids. Germline V lookup: CDR1 SGHDT, CDR2 YYEEEE. Trimming removed 6 bases from V and 6 bases from J, with 13 bases in between.

This clone was recorded a few times. The chain is built from TRBV7-2 and TRBJ1-4, with D possibly matching TRBD1 (6 bases). Trimming removed 3 bases at V and 7 bases at J, with 12 bases between. CDR1 SGHTA and CDR2 FQGNSA come from the germline V gene. The CDR3 is 14 residues long. CDR3 sequence reads: CASSFGGLGEKLFF. The CDR3 nucleotides are TGTGCCAGCAGCTTCGGGGGGCTTGGTGAAAAACTGTTTTTT.

The chain employs TRBV7-9 and TRBJ2-3; 7 positions agree with TRBD2. J gave up 5 bases and V 6 bases, and 8 bases lay outside the gene matches. Per the germline V gene, CDR1 is SEHNR and CDR2 is FQNEAQ (reference sequence). The CDR3 totals 14 residues. The CDR3 coding sequence is TGTGCCAGCAGTCCCCCCCGCGGGAGAGATACGCAGTATTTT. It codes for CASSPPRGRDTQYF.

This clone was observed a handful of times. The chain is built from TRBV29-1 and TRBJ1-1; 9 bases fit TRBD1. V shed 6 bases and J 1 base; nucleotides not matched to a gene: 6. CDR1 SQVTM and CDR2 ANQGSEA come from the germline V gene. CDR3 size: 14 residues. The CDR3 nucleotides read TGCAGCGTCTTGGACAGGGGTTCGAACACTGAAGCTTTCTTT. Translating it yields CSVLDRGSNTEAFF.

Only a few counts were recorded for this clone. The chain carries TRBV7-9 and TRBJ2-7, with TRBD1 identical over 7 bases. J lost 3 bases, V lost 0 bases, and 5 bases had no gene match. From germline, CDR1 is SEHNR and CDR2 FQNEAQ (reference sequence). CDR3 length: 15 residues. The CDR3 spells CASSLAGAGGYEQYF. Written as DNA, the CDR3 is TGTGCCAGCAGCTTAGCTGGGGCAGGGGGCTACGAGCAGTACTTC.

A few counts support this clone. V usage is TRBV7-3 and J usage is TRBJ2-1; TRBD2 might be the D (5 bases). Per the germline V gene, CDR1 is SGHTA and CDR2 is FQGTGA. Trimming took off 11 bases at V and 0 bases at J, with 11 bases between the two ends. CDR3 length: 13 amino acids. The CDR3 is CACGLSSYNEQFF. In DNA form, the CDR3 reads TGTGCCTGCGGGTTAAGCTCCTACAATGAGCAGTTCTTC.

J is TRBJ1-4 and V is TRBV4-3; 8 nucleotides match TRBD1. V lost 4 bases, J lost 7 bases, and 8 bases stayed unmatched. Germline CDR1 reads LGHNA; CDR2 reads YSLEER. The CDR3 runs to 15 residues. The CDR3 DNA reads TGCGCCAGCAGCCGCGATCCAGGGGGCGGTGAAAAACTGTTTTTT. Translating gives CASSRDPGGGEKLFF.

V gene TRBV29-1 combines with J gene TRBJ2-3, with TRBD1 matching over 7 bases. This CDR3 is 16 amino acids long. CDR1 SQVTM and CDR2 ANQGSEA come from the germline V gene. J gave up 2 bases and V 2 bases, and 10 bases lay outside the gene matches. Written as DNA, the CDR3 is TGCAGCGTTGAAAGAACAAGGGGGCCCCTCACAGATACGCAGTATTTT. Translated: CSVERTRGPLTDTQYF.

CDR3: CASSLRSATNEKLFF. CDR3 DNA sequence: TGTGCCAGCAGCCTGCGGTCGGCAACTAATGAAAAACTGTTTTTT. J is TRBJ1-4 and V is TRBV6-5, with no clear D. From germline, CDR1 is MNHEY and CDR2 SVGAGI. The CDR3 is 15 residues long. Deletions cut 6 bases from V and 0 bases from J, with 11 bases between.

CDR3 sequence (DNA): TGCGCCAGCAGCTATGATGGGGAGGCGTCCTATAATTCACCCCTCCACTTT. Its translation: CASSYDGEASYNSPLHF. J is TRBJ1-6 and V is TRBV5-1; D not resolved. In germline, CDR1 is SGHRS, CDR2 YFSETQ. This CDR3 has 17 residues. Trimming removed 3 bases at V and 1 base at J, with 14 bases between.

This clone was found a few times. The chain links TRBV30 to TRBJ1-2; 9 bases line up with TRBD1. The CDR3 extends over 11 amino acids. Germline CDR1 is GTSNPN and CDR2 is SVGIG (reference sequence). CDR3 sequence (DNA): TGTGGCTCTGGACAGGGGTATGGCTACACCTTC. This sequence encodes CGSGQGYGYTF.

This clone was observed a few times. This chain links TRBV10-3 with TRBJ1-4; weak D call: TRBD1 (6 bases). CDR3 length equals 15 residues. Germline V gene lookup returns CDR1 ENHRY and CDR2 SYGVKD. V shed 2 bases and J shed 8 bases, with 15 bases lying between them. DNA for the CDR3: TGTGCCATCAGTGAGCTAGGACAGACCAACGAAAAACTGTTTTTT. It yields the protein CAISELGQTNEKLFF.

In this sample, this clone turned up a few times. An end of the junction does not agree with germline; a read error may underlie this. The chain links TRBV6-6 to TRBJ1-1; 8 nucleotides line up with TRBD1. The CDR3 is 16 amino acids. Looked up from germline, CDR1 is MNHNY and CDR2 is SVGAGI (reference sequence). CDR3: CASSHSPDRGITEAFF. CDR3 nucleotides: TGTGCCAGCAGTCACTCACCTGACAGGGGCATCACTGAAGCTTTCTTT.

The chain joins TRBV10-3 to TRBJ1-2; maybe TRBD1 (6 bases). From germline, CDR1 is ENHRY and CDR2 SYGVKD. V was shortened by 7 bases and J by 7 bases, with 22 bases between the two germline ends. The CDR3 consists of 15 residues. CDR3 sequence: CAINPGLFTGLGYTF. The CDR3 DNA sequence: TGTGCCATCAACCCTGGACTTTTTACAGGGCTTGGCTACACCTTC.

This clone was seen more than once but under ten times. The chain links TRBV5-1 to TRBJ1-1; D not certain. Germline assignment: CDR1 SGHRS and CDR2 YFSETQ. The CDR3 is 14 residues long. V lost 0 bases, J lost 0 bases, and 6 bases lay in between. The CDR3 DNA reads TGCGCCAGCAGCTTGGAACACCTGAACACTGAAGCTTTCTTT. Translated: CASSLEHLNTEAFF.

This clone has a handful of counts. V is TRBV4-3 and J is TRBJ2-3; 9 bases are shared with TRBD1. V trimming: 0 bases; J trimming: 6 bases; junction bases outside the gene matches: 7. The CDR3 extends over 16 amino acids. Germline CDR1 reads LGHNA; CDR2 reads YSLEER. The chain's CDR3 is CASSQDWGQGGDTQYF. Written as DNA, the CDR3 is TGCGCCAGCAGCCAAGATTGGGGACAGGGAGGCGATACGCAGTATTTT.

CDR3: CASSQSGGLDTGELFF. For the CDR3, the DNA is TGCGCCAGCAGCCAGAGTGGGGGTTTGGACACCGGGGAGCTGTTTTTT. The genes are TRBV4-3 and TRBJ2-2, with D perhaps TRBD1 or TRBD2 (5 bases each). This CDR3 has 16 residues. Deletions cut 3 bases from V and 3 bases from J, with 14 bases between. Germline V gives CDR1 LGHNA, CDR2 YSLEER.

This clone was picked up a small number of times. The CDR3 sequence: CASSEALQGGWAFF. The CDR3 DNA follows: TGTGCCAGCAGTGAAGCGCTTCAGGGAGGCTGGGCTTTCTTT. V is TRBV2 and J is TRBJ1-1, with D tentatively TRBD1 (5 bases). Germline CDR1 is SNHLY and CDR2 is FYNNEI. This CDR3 has 14 residues. Trimming removed 0 bases from V and 11 bases from J, with 16 bases in between.

This clone came up a few times. The chain employs TRBV19 and TRBJ2-6; 10 bases agree with TRBD1. The V and J ends lost 2 bases and 1 base, in that order; junction bases with no gene match: 8. This CDR3 region has 19 residues. Germline V gene sequence: CDR1 LNHDA, CDR2 SQIVND (reference sequence). The CDR3, as DNA: TGTGCCAGTAGTATATACCCGGGACAGGGGATATCTGGGGCCAACGTCCTGACTTTC. Protein product: CASSIYPGQGISGANVLTF.